The present T cell receptor (beta chain) was sequenced within a study of cytomegalovirus exposure and HLA in healthy donors. Study-wide findings and caveats: The sole available immune exposure information was CMV serostatus.

This clone was counted between two and nine times. Its antigen is unknown. In the PCR, 60 Vbeta and 13 Jbeta primers were used. The data were produced by immunoSEQ multiplex PCR, yet TCRdb's version contains in-frame clones alone and is incomplete. The sample lists roughly 120,000 clones, approximately 9.4% seen once, with 2.5% to 3.5% in the top ten. Sequenced input: PBMCs. The TCR was taken from a man younger than 45 in good health and CMV-seronegative.

CDR3 nucleotides: TGTGCCAGCAGCTCTAGGGAGGACACTGAAGCTTTCTTT. Protein product: CASSSREDTEAFF. This sequence joins TRBV7-3 and TRBJ1-1; D unclear. The V end lost 4 bases, the J end lost 3 bases, and 9 bases lay between the germline ends. This CDR3 spans 13 amino acids. Germline V lookup: CDR1 SGHTA, CDR2 FQGTGA.